This is a list of T cell receptor beta chains from one sample in a study of T cells in narcolepsy. The table came from immunoSEQ multiplex PCR; TCRdb's copy has only in-frame clones and leaves some out. The data show approximately 26,000 clones, around 84% seen once. Source material: memory (CD45RA-) CD4+ T cells from blood. The source of these receptors is a human donor in good health. CDR3s include the opening cysteine and the closing phenylalanine or tryptophan. Each record gives: J gene, V gene, CDR3 protein.

>TRBJ2-7|TRBV28
CASRVTGYEQYF
>TRBJ2-5|TRBV9
CASSVGFRLAGGGQETQYF
>TRBJ2-7|TRBV21-1
CASSKTGLAVDYEQYF
>TRBJ2-2|TRBV19
CASSIGQNTGELFF
>TRBJ2-5|TRBV7-2
CASSLVVSDQATQYF
>TRBJ2-4|TRBV29-1
CSVRENIQYF
>.|TRBV7-2
CASSPQAALGHEQYF
>TRBJ2-7|TRBV19
CASSISFGDEQYF
>TRBJ1-5|TRBV7-3
CASSLAVGQGSNQPQHF
>TRBJ1-1|TRBV7-6
CASSFGQGIGEAFF